The present entry profiles one TCR beta chain with its context. The data were obtained in a study of PD-1 blockade in classical Hodgkin lymphoma. Profiled with immunoSEQ multiplex PCR; TCRdb holds only in-frame clones, not every one. The sample lists about 39,000 clones; over 70% were seen once. Germline V gene data show CDR1 as MNHEY and CDR2 as SMNVEV (reference sequence). V was pared by 3 bases and J by 2 bases, with 8 bases between. There are 13 residues in the CDR3. Time point reported: cycle 4 day 1 (C4D1), after about 6 weeks of nivolumab. Each patient's relapse followed autologous stem cell transplantation, and brentuximab vedotin exposure varied.

The clonotype was recovered from a human donor with classical Hodgkin lymphoma. The chain combines TRBV27 with TRBJ2-7, with D perhaps matching TRBD1 (6 bases). Here the sequenced sample was peripheral blood mononuclear cells (PBMCs), taken before the fourth cycle of nivolumab. The CDR3 loop is CASSFRTAYEQYF. CDR3 coding DNA: TGTGCCAGCAGTTTCCGGACAGCCTACGAGCAGTACTTC.